This TCR beta chain is drawn from a study of OX40 agonist ivuxolimab in advanced cancers. Study at large: Dose-escalation patients were diagnosed with hepatocellular carcinoma, melanoma, renal cell cancer or head and neck cancer. Participants could have had prior anti-PD-1, anti-PD-L1 or anti-CTLA-4 therapy, and roughly 40% had some. Partial responses were achieved by three patients, of whom one had hepatocellular carcinoma and two had cutaneous melanoma.

CDR3 length: 15 residues. Libraries were prepared by immunoSEQ multiplex PCR; TCRdb keeps only in-frame clonotypes and omits some of them. The sample holds more than 45,000 clones; approximately 90% are singletons and the top ten take about 20%. V gene TRBV21-1 combines with J gene TRBJ2-1; the table's D call of TRBD2 was not tested on the DNA. TRBV21-1 is a pseudogene locus. The receptor was derived from an adult with an advanced solid tumor such as melanoma, head and neck, liver or kidney cancer. The sequencing here drew on CD4+ or CD8+ T cells sorted from blood, taken in a trial of the OX40 agonist ivuxolimab. The CDR3 here is CASSPSGMGYNEQFF. The DNA of the CDR3 is TGTGCCAGCAGCCCCAGCGGGATGGGATACAATGAGCAGTTCTTC.